This T cell receptor (beta chain) was documented in a study of blood T cell repertoires in COVID-19. At the level of the study: The analysed material was cDNA or gDNA that came from T cells, B-cell-depleted T cells, or PBMCs.

Profiling relied on immunoSEQ multiplex PCR, and the TCRdb table lists in-frame clones only, not all of them. Of over 100,000 clones listed, around 88% were seen once; the top ten hold about 19%. Trimming stripped 5 bases from V and 4 bases from J, with 11 bases between. The CDR3 is 12 residues long. Germline loops: CDR1 GTSNPN, CDR2 SVGIG (reference sequence). V is TRBV30 and J is TRBJ1-2, with no clear D. This TCR derives from a human donor with acute or convalescent COVID-19. The donor label of this sample is uncertain. Material for sequencing was peripheral blood. CDR3 region: CAWARGSYGYTF. The CDR3 region has the DNA TGTGCCTGGGCCCGGGGTAGCTATGGCTACACCTTC.